These 4 T cell receptor beta chains share one sample of origin, sequenced in a study of regulatory T cells in long-lasting Graves disease. Building of the TCR beta libraries involved iRepertoire HTBI primers and Arm-PCR of CDR3 regions. TCRdb reanalysed the multiplex PCR reads using MiXCR and keeps one entry per CDR3 protein. The sample includes 700,000 or so distinct CDR3 sequences, 30% of them seen just once. As to time point: persistent/refractory GD, antithyroid drugs over 5 years with positive TRAb. Preparation of the TCR library used RNA extracted from PBMCs. The sample was peripheral blood mononuclear cells (PBMCs), taken when the disease was refractory, from a patient treated with antithyroid drugs. All receptors derive from a female donor with Graves disease.

The V and J genes are TRBV29-1 and TRBJ1-1; D perhaps matches TRBD1 (6 bases). This CDR3 is built from 14 residues. The germline V gene has CDR1 SQVTM and CDR2 ANQGSEA. Trimming cost V 0 bases and J 4 bases, with 12 bases left between them. CDR3 loop: CSVEDGGGRTEAFF. The CDR3 coding sequence is TGCAGCGTTGAAGATGGGGGGGGGCGCACTGAAGCTTTCTTT.

This clonotype occurred a few times. The CDR3 nucleotides read TGTGCCAGCAGTTTAGGTCGAGATAACACTGAAGCTTTCTTT. Its translation is CASSLGRDNTEAFF. The chain carries TRBV12-3 or TRBV12-4 and TRBJ1-1; D is undetermined. The CDR3 consists of 14 residues. The germline V and J ends were trimmed by 1 base and 2 bases, with 8 bases remaining between them.

This clonotype was picked up a small number of times. The chain couples TRBV6-1 to TRBJ1-1; D possibly corresponds to TRBD1 (5 bases). Germline CDR1 reads MNHNS; CDR2 reads SASEGT. This CDR3 has 12 amino acids. V was pared by 5 bases and J by 9 bases, with 13 bases between. CDR3 DNA sequence: TGTGCCAGCAGTCCCCCGGAGGGGCAAGCTTTCTTT. This sequence encodes CASSPPEGQAFF.

For the CDR3, the DNA is TGTGCCATCAGTGAGGGGACGGGATCCTACGAGCAGTACTTC. It codes for CAISEGTGSYEQYF. This chain uses TRBV10-3 with TRBJ2-7; D may match TRBD1 or TRBD2 (5 bases each). The length of the CDR3 is 14 residues. The V end was cut by 2 bases, the J end by 1 base, with 9 bases between. From germline, CDR1 is ENHRY and CDR2 SYGVKD.